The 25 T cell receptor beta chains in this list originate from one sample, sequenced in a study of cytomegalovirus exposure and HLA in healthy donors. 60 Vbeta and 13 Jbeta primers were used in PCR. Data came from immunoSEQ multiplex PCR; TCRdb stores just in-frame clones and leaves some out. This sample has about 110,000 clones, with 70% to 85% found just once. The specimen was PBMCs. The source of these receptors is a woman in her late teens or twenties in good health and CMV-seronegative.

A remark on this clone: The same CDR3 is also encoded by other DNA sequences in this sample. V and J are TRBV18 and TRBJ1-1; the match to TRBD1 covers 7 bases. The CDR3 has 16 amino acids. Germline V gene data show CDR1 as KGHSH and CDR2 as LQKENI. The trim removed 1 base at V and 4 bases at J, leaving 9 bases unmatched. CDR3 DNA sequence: TGTGCCAGCTCACCACGGGATGACAGGGCTGTCACTGAAGCTTTCTTT. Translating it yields CASSPRDDRAVTEAFF.

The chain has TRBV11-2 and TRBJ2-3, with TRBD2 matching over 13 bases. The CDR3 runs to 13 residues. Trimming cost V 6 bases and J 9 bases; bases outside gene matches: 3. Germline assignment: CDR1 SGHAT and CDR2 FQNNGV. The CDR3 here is CASSPGLAGTQYF. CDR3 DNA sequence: TGTGCCAGCAGTCCGGGACTAGCGGGAACGCAGTATTTT.

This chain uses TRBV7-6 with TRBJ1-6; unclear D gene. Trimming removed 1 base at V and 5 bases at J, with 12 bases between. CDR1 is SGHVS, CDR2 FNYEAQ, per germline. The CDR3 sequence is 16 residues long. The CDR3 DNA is TGTGCCAGCAGCTTAGTATCGGGAATCGATAATTCACCCCTCCACTTT. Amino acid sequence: CASSLVSGIDNSPLHF.

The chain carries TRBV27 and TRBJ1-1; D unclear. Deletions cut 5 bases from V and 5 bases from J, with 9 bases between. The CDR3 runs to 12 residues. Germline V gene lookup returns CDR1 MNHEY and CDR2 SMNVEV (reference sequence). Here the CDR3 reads CASSKTRTEAFF. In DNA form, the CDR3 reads TGTGCCAGCAGTAAGACAAGGACTGAAGCTTTCTTT.

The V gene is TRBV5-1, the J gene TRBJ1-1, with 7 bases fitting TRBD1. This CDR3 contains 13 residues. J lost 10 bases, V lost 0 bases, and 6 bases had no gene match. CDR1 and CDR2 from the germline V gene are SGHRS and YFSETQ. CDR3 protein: CASSLEVGGRAFF. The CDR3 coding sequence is TGCGCCAGCAGCTTGGAAGTAGGGGGCCGAGCTTTCTTT.

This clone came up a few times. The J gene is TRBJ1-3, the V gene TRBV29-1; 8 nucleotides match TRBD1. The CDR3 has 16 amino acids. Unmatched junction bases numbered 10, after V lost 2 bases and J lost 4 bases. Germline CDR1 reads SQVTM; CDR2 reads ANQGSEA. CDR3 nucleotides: TGCAGCGTTGAATTCTCGACAGGGGTCCACGGAAACACCATATATTTT. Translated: CSVEFSTGVHGNTIYF.

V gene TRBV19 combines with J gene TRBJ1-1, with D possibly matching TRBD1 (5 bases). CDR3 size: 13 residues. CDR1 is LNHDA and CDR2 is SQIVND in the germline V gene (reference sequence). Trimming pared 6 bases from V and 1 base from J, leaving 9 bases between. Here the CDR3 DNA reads TGTGCCAGTAGGGTGACAGAGAACACTGAAGCTTTCTTT. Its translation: CASRVTENTEAFF.

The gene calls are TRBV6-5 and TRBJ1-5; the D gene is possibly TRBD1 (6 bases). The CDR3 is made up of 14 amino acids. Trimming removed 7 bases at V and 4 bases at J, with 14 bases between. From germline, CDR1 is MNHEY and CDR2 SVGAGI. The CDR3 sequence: CASKATGSNQPQHF. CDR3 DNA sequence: TGTGCCAGCAAGGCGACAGGATCTAATCAGCCCCAGCATTTT.

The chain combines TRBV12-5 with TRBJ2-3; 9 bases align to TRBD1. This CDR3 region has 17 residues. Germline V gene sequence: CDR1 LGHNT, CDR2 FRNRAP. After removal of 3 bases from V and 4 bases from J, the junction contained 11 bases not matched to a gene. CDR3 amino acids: CASGLVIGQGRADTQYF. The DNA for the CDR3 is TGTGCTAGTGGTTTAGTAATCGGACAGGGGAGAGCAGATACGCAGTATTTT.

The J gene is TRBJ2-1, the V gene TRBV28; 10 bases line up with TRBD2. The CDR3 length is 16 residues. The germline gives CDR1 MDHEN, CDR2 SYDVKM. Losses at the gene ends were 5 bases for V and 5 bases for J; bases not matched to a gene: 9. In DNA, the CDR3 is TGTGCCAGCAGTCCCGTACTAGCGGGATTCCACAATGAGCAGTTCTTC. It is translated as CASSPVLAGFHNEQFF. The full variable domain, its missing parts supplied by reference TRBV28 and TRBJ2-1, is DVKVTQSSRYLVKRTGEKVFLECVQDMDHENMFWYRQDPGLGLRLIYFSYDVKMKEKGDIPEGYSVSREKKERFSLILESASTNQTSMYLCASSPVLAGFHNEQFFGPGTRLTVL.

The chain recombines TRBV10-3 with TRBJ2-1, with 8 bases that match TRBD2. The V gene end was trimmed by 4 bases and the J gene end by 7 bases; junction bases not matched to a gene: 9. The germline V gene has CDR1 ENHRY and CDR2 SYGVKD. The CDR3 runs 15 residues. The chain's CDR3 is CAISAGAGGRNEQFF. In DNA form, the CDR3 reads TGTGCCATCAGTGCAGGGGCGGGAGGAAGGAATGAGCAGTTCTTC.

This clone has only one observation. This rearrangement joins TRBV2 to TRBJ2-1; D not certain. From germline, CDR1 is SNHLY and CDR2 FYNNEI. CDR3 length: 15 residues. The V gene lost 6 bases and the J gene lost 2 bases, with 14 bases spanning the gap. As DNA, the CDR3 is TGTGCCAGCAGACCGGTCCCGAGGCCCTACAATGAGCAGTTCTTC. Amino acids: CASRPVPRPYNEQFF.

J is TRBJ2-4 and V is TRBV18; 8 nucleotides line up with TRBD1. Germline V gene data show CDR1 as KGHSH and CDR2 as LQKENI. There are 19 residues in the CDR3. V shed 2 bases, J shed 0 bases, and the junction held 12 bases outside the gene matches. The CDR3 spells CASSPVNRGTILAKNIQYF. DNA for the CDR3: TGTGCCAGCTCACCAGTCAACAGGGGGACCATACTAGCCAAAAACATTCAGTACTTC.

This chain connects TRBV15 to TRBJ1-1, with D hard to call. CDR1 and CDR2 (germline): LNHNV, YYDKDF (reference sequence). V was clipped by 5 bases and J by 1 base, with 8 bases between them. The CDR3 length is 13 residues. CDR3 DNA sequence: TGTGCCACCAGCCGGCGGTCGAACACTGAAGCTTTCTTT. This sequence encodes CATSRRSNTEAFF.

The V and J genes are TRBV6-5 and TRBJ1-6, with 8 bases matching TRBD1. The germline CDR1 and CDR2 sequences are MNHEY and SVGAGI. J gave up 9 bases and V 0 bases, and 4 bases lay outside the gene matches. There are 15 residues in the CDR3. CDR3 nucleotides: TGTGCCAGCAGTTACTCCGGACAGGGAATTTCACCCCTCCACTTT. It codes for CASSYSGQGISPLHF.

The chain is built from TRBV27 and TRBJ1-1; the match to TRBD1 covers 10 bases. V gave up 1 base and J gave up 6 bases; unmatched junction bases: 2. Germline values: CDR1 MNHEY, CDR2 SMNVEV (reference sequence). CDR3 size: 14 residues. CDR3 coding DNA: TGTGCCAGCAGTTTATTAGGGACAGGGGCTGAAGCTTTCTTT. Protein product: CASSLLGTGAEAFF.

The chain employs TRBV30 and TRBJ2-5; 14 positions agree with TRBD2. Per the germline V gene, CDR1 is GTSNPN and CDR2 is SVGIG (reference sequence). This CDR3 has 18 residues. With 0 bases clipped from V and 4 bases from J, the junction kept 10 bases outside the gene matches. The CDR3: CAWSVNSGTSGGLETQYF. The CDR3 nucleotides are TGTGCCTGGAGTGTGAACTCCGGGACTAGCGGGGGCCTAGAGACCCAGTACTTC.

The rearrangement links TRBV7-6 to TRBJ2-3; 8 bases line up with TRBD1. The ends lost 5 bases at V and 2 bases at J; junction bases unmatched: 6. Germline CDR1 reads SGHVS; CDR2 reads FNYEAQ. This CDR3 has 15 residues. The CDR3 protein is CASSTGQGFTDTQYF. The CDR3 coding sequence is TGTGCCAGCAGCACCGGACAGGGATTCACAGATACGCAGTATTTT.

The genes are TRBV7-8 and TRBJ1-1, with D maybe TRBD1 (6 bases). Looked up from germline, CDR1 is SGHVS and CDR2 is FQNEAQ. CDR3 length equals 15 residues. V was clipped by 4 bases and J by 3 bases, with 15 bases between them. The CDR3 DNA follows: TGTGCCAGCAGCTCTTATCGGGCAGGGGACACTGAAGCTTTCTTT. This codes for CASSSYRAGDTEAFF.

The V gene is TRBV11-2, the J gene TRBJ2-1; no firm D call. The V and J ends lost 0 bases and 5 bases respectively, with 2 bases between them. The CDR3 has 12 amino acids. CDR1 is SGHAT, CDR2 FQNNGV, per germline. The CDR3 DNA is TGTGCCAGCAGCTTAGATAACAATGAGCAGTTCTTC. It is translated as CASSLDNNEQFF.

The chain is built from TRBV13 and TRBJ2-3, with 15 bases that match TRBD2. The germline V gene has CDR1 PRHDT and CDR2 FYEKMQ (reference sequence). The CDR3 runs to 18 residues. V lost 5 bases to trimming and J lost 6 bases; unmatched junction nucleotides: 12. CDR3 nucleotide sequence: TGTGCCAGCAGCCATGGGACTAGCGGGGGGACGAGGCTTGATACGCAGTATTTT. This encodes CASSHGTSGGTRLDTQYF.

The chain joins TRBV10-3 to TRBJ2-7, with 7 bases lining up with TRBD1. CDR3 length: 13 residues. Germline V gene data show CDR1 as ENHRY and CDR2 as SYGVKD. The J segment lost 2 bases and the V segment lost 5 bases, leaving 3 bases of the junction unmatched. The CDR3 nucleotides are TGTGCCATCAGTCCGGGACAGCCCTACGAGCAGTACTTC. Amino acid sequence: CAISPGQPYEQYF.

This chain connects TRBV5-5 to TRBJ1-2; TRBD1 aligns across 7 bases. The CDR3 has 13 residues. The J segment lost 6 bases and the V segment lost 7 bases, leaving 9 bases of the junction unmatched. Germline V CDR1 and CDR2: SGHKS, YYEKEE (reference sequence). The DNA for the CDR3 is TGTGCCAGCCCTACAGGGGTAAGTAATGGCTACACCTTC. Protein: CASPTGVSNGYTF. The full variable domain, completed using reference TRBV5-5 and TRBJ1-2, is DAGVTQSPTHLIKTRGQQVTLRCSPISGHKSVSWYQQVLGQGPQFIFQYYEKEERGRGNFPDRFSARQFPNYSSELNVNALLLGDSALYLCASPTGVSNGYTFGSGTRLTVV.

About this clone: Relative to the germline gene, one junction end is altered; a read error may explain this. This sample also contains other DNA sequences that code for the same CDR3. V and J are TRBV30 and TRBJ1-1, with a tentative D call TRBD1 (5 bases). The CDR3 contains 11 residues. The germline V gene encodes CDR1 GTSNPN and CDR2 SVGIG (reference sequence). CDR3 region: CATGGNIEAFF. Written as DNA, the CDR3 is TGCGCCACGGGGGGGAATATTGAAGCTTTCTTT.

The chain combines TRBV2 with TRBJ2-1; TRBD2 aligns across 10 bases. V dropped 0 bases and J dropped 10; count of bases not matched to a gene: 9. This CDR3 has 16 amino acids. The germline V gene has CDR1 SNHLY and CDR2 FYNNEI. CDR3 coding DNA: TGTGCCAGCAGTGAAGCGCATGCTAGCGGGAGTGGCGAGCAGTTCTTC. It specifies CASSEAHASGSGEQFF.